This TCR beta chain emerged from a study of T cell responses to AZD1222 COVID-19 vaccine. Turning to the study itself: It was second doses at about 4 or about 12 weeks that were pooled.

General study findings and limits: Donors in the cohort were predominantly white British and more often female, and clonal diversity was possibly underestimated.

This CDR3 has 16 amino acids. Trimming pared 5 bases from V and 0 bases from J, leaving 16 bases between. Germline assignment: CDR1 SEHNR and CDR2 FQNEAQ (reference sequence). The data were produced by immunoSEQ multiplex PCR, yet TCRdb's version contains in-frame clones alone and is incomplete. The table lists about 60,000 clones, over 75% of them singletons. About this clone itself: Its specificity is unknown.

The receptor comes from an adult in good health. This chain links TRBV7-9 with TRBJ1-1; D uncertain. Here the sequenced sample was peripheral blood, taken on day 0 of AZD1222 vaccination. Written as DNA, the CDR3 is TGTGCCAGCAGCCCGAGGGAGCGTAGTATGAACACTGAAGCTTTCTTT. It translates to CASSPRERSMNTEAFF.